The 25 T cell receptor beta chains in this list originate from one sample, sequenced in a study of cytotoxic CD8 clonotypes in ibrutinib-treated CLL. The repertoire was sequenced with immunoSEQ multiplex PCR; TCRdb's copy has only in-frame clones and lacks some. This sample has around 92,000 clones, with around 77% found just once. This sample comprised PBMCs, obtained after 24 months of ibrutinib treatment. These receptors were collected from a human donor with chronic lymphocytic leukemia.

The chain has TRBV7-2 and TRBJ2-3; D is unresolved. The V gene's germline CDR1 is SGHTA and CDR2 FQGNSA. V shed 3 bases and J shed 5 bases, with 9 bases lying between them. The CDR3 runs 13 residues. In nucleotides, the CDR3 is TGTGCCAGCAGCTTCTTTTGGGGAGATACGCAGTATTTT. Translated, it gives CASSFFWGDTQYF.

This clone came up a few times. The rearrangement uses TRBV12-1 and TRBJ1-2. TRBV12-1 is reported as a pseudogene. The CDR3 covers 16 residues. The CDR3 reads CASSFDFPGRSWGYTF. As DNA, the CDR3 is TGTGCCAGCAGCTTTGATTTTCCAGGGAGGAGTTGGGGCTACACCTTC.

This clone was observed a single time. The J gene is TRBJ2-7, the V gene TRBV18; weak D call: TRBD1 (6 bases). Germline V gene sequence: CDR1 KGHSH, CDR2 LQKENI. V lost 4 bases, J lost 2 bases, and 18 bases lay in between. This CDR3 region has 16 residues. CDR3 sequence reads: CASSLTGSGITYEQYF. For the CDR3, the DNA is TGTGCCAGCTCACTCACAGGGTCGGGAATAACCTACGAGCAGTACTTC.

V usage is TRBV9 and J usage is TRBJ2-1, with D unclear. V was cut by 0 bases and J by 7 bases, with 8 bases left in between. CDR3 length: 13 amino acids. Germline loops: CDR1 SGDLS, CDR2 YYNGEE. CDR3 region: CASSVDVVNEQFF. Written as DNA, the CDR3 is TGTGCCAGCAGCGTAGATGTTGTGAATGAGCAGTTCTTC.

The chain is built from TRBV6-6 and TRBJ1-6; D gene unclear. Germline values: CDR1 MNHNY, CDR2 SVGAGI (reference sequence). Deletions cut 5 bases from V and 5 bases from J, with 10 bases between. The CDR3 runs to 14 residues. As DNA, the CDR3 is TGTGCCAGCAGTCTGGAGTTAGATAATTCACCCCTCCACTTT. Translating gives CASSLELDNSPLHF.

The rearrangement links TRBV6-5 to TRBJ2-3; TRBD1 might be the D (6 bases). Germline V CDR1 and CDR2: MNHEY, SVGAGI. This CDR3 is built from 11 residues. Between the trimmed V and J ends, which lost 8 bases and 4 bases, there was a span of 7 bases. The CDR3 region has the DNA TGTGCCAGCGGGGGCGCAGATACGCAGTATTTT. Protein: CASGGADTQYF.

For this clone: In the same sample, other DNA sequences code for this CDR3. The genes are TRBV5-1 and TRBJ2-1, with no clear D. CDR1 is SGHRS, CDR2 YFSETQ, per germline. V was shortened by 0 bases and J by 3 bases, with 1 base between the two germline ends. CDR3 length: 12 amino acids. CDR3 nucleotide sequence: TGCGCCAGCAGCTTGGACTACAATGAGCAGTTCTTC. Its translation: CASSLDYNEQFF.

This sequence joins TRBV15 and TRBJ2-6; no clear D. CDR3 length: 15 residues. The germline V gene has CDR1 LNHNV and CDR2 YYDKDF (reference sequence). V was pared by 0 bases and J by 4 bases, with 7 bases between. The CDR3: CATSRERVGANVLTF. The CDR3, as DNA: TGTGCCACCAGCAGAGAAAGGGTCGGGGCCAACGTCCTGACTTTC. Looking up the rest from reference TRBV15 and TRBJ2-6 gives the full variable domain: DAMVIQNPRYQVTQFGKPVTLSCSQTLNHNVMYWYQQKSSQAPKLLFHYYDKDFNNEADTPDNFQSRRPNTSFCFLDIRSPGLGDTAMYLCATSRERVGANVLTFGAGSRLTVL.

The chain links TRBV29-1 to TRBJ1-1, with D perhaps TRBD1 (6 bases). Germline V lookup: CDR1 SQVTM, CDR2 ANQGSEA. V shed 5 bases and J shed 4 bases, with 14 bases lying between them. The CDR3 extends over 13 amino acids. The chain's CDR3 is CSVRGRWSTEAFF. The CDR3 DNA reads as TGCAGCGTTAGGGGGAGGTGGAGCACTGAAGCTTTCTTT.

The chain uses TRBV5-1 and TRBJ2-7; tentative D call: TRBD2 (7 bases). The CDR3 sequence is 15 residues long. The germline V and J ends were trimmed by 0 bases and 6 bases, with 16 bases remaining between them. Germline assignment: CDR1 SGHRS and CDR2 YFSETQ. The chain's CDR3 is CASSLADAGAVEQYF. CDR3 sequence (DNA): TGCGCCAGCAGCTTGGCGGATGCGGGGGCGGTCGAGCAGTACTTC.

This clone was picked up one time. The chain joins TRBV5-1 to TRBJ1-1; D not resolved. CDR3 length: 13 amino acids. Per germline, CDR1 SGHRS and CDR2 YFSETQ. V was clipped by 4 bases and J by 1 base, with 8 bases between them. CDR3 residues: CASSLTQNTEAFF. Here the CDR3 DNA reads TGCGCCAGCAGCCTTACACAGAACACTGAAGCTTTCTTT.

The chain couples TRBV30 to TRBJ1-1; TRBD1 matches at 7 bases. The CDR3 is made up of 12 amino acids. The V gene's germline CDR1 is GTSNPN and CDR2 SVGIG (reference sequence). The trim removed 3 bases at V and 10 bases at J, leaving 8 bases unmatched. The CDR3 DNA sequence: TGTGCCTGGAGATCCGGACAGGTGGGAGCTTTCTTT. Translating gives CAWRSGQVGAFF.

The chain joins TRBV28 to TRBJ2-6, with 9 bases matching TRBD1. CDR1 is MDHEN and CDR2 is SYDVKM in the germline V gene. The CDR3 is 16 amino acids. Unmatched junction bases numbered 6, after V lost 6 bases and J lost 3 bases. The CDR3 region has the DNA TGTGCCAGCAGAGTAACAGGGGGCTATGGGGCCAACGTCCTGACTTTC. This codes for CASRVTGGYGANVLTF. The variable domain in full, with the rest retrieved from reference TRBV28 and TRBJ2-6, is DVKVTQSSRYLVKRTGEKVFLECVQDMDHENMFWYRQDPGLGLRLIYFSYDVKMKEKGDIPEGYSVSREKKERFSLILESASTNQTSMYLCASRVTGGYGANVLTFGAGSRLTVL.

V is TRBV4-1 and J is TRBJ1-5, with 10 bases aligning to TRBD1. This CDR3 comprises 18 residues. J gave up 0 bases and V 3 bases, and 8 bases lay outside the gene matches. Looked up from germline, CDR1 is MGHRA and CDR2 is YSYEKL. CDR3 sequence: CASSHPGTGDRSNQPQHF. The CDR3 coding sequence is TGCGCCAGCAGCCATCCCGGGACAGGGGACCGTAGCAATCAGCCCCAGCATTTT.

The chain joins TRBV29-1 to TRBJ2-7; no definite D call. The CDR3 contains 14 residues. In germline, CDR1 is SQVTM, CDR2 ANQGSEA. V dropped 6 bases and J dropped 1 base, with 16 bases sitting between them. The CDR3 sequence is CSVSYQANSYEQYF. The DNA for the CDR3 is TGCAGCGTAAGCTATCAGGCGAATTCCTACGAGCAGTACTTC.

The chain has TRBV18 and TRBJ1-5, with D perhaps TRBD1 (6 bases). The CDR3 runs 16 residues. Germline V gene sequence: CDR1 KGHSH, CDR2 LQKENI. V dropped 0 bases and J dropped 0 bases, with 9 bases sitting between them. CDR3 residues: CASSPPGGGSNQPQHF. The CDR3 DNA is TGTGCCAGCTCACCACCGGGAGGGGGTAGCAATCAGCCCCAGCATTTT.

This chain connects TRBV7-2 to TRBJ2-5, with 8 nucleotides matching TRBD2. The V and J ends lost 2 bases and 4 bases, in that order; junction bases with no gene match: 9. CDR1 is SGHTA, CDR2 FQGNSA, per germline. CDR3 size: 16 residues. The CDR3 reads CASSLRPAGVVETQYF. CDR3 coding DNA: TGTGCCAGCAGCTTAAGGCCAGCGGGAGTGGTAGAGACCCAGTACTTC.

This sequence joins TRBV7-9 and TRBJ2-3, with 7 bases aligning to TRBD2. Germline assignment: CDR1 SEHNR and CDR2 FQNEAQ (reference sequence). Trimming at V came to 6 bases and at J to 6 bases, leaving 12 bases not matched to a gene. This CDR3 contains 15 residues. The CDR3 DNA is TGTGCCAGCAGTCGCCTCCGCGGGGGAAGGGATACGCAGTATTTT. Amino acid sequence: CASSRLRGGRDTQYF.

Here the CDR3 DNA reads TGTGCCAGCCAAAGACAGGGTGTCAATCAGCCCCAGCATTTT. It encodes CASQRQGVNQPQHF. The chain joins TRBV18 to TRBJ1-5; 7 bases are shared with TRBD1. The CDR3 runs to 14 residues. Per germline, CDR1 KGHSH and CDR2 LQKENI. V shed 8 bases and J 3 bases; nucleotides not matched to a gene: 7. The full variable domain, rest sourced from reference TRBV18 and TRBJ1-5, is NAGVMQNPRHLVRRRGQEARLRCSPMKGHSHVYWYRQLPEEGLKFMVYLQKENIIDESGMPKERFSAEFPKEGPSILRIQQVVRGDSAAYFCASQRQGVNQPQHFGDGTRLSIL.

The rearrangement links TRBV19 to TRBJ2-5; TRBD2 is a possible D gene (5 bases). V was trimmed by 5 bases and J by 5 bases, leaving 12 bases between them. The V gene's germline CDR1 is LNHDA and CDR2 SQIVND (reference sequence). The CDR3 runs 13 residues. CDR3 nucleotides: TGTGCCAGTAGTCTCAGCGGAGCGGAGACCCAGTACTTC. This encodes CASSLSGAETQYF.

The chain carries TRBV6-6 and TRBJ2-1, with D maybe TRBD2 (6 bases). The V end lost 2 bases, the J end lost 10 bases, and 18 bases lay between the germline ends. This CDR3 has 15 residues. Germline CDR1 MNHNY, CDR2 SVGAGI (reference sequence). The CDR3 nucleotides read TGTGCCAGCAGTTACGTACGACATGGGACTTCCGAGCAGTTCTTC. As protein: CASSYVRHGTSEQFF.

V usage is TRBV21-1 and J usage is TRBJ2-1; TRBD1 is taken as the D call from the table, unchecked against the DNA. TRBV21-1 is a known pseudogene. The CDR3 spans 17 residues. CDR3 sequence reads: CASSNRVGQGLNNEQFF. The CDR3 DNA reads TGTGCCAGCAGCAATAGGGTGGGACAGGGACTTAACAATGAGCAGTTCTTC.

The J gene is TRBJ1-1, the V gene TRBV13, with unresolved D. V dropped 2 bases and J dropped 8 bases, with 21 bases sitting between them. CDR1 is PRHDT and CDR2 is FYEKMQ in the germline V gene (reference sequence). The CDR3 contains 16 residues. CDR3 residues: CASSLSKGGRLKEAFF. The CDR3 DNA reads TGTGCCAGCAGCTTAAGTAAAGGAGGGAGGCTAAAAGAAGCTTTCTTT.

DNA of the CDR3: TGTGCCAGCAGACTAGCGGGAGTTGGCCAAGAGACCCAGTACTTC. This codes for CASRLAGVGQETQYF. The rearrangement links TRBV6-1 to TRBJ2-5; 11 bases are shared with TRBD2. J was trimmed by 1 base and V by 6 bases; bases with no gene match: 4. Germline-derived CDR1 and CDR2 are MNHNS and SASEGT. The CDR3 contains 15 residues.

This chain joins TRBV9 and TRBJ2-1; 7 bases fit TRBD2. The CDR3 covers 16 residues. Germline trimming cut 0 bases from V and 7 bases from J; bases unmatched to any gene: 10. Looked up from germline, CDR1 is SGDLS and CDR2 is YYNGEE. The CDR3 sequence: CASSVATQRGDNEQFF. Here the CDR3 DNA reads TGTGCCAGCAGCGTAGCTACCCAGCGGGGTGATAATGAGCAGTTCTTC.